The 8 T cell receptor beta chains listed next were all sequenced from one sample in a study of regulatory T cells. Primers: 52 TRBV forward and 13 TRBJ reverse. TCRdb's table, derived via immunoSEQ multiplex PCR, lists solely in-frame clones and lacks some. Seen here are some 30,000 clones, 93% observed once, and the top ten hold around 0.94%. General observations from the study: Hydrophobic residues at CDR3 positions 6 and 7 were enriched in conventional CD4+ T cells of CD3G-deficient patients.

Their antigen targets remain unknown. The specimen was conventional CD4+ T cells sorted from blood. Receptors were obtained from a child aged 2 to 9 with CD3G deficiency.

The rearrangement links TRBV6-6 to TRBJ2-7; 7 bases are shared with TRBD2. The CDR3 spans 15 residues. Germline CDR1 MNHNY, CDR2 SVGAGI (reference sequence). V was clipped by 5 bases and J by 0 bases; unmatched bases: 7. CDR3 bases: TGTGCCAGCAGTACGGGACTAAGCTTCTCCTACGAGCAGTACTTC. Translating gives CASSTGLSFSYEQYF.

This clone was detected only once. The chain joins TRBV28 to TRBJ2-1; TRBD2 matches 8 bases. The CDR3 sequence is 14 residues long. Per the germline V gene, CDR1 is MDHEN and CDR2 is SYDVKM. Trimming took 6 bases from V and 6 from J; bases not matched to a gene: 7. CDR3 nucleotide sequence: TGTGCCAGCAGGAACGGGAGGGCCTCCAATGAGCAGTTCTTC. It specifies CASRNGRASNEQFF.

V and J are TRBV28 and TRBJ2-7, with 11 bases lining up with TRBD2. Germline-derived CDR1 and CDR2 are MDHEN and SYDVKM. The V gene end was trimmed by 4 bases and the J gene end by 3 bases; junction bases not matched to a gene: 8. This CDR3 is 16 amino acids long. The CDR3: CASSSFSGRAYYEQYF. The CDR3 region has the DNA TGTGCCAGCAGTTCGTTTAGCGGGAGGGCCTACTACGAGCAGTACTTC.

The chain recombines TRBV6-1 with TRBJ2-7; D unclear. The CDR3 consists of 13 residues. Germline V gene lookup returns CDR1 MNHNS and CDR2 SASEGT. The germline V and J ends were trimmed by 2 bases and 3 bases, with 8 bases remaining between them. CDR3 loop: CASSEFKIYEQYF. CDR3 DNA: TGTGCCAGCAGTGAATTTAAGATCTACGAGCAGTACTTC.

The rearrangement uses TRBV7-2 and TRBJ2-1; maybe TRBD2 (6 bases). V lost 5 bases, J lost 8 bases, and 13 bases lay in between. Germline V lookup: CDR1 SGHTA, CDR2 FQGNSA. CDR3 length: 13 amino acids. The chain's CDR3 is CASSVPWRDEQFF. As DNA, the CDR3 is TGTGCCAGCAGCGTACCATGGAGGGATGAGCAGTTCTTC.

Regarding this clone: Other DNA sequences from this sample encode an identical CDR3 as well. CDR3 in amino acids: CASSLRGMNTEAFF. CDR3 DNA: TGTGCCAGCAGTTTAAGGGGGATGAACACTGAAGCTTTCTTT. The J gene is TRBJ1-1, the V gene TRBV28; a possible D gene is TRBD1 (6 bases). The CDR3 totals 14 residues. Per the germline V gene, CDR1 is MDHEN and CDR2 is SYDVKM. The V gene lost 2 bases and the J gene lost 0 bases, with 7 bases spanning the gap.

Comment on this clone: Within the sample, other DNA sequences also encode this same CDR3. The chain combines TRBV5-1 with TRBJ2-6; D call uncertain. The CDR3 contains 15 residues. The germline CDR1 and CDR2 sequences are SGHRS and YFSETQ. Trimming removed 0 bases from V and 4 bases from J, with 8 bases in between. This chain's CDR3 is CASSLVGSGANVLTF. The CDR3 coding sequence is TGCGCCAGCAGCTTGGTGGGGTCCGGGGCCAACGTCCTGACTTTC.

The rearrangement uses TRBV7-8 and TRBJ2-7; TRBD1 matches at 9 bases. Germline CDR1 is SGHVS and CDR2 is FQNEAQ. Trimming removed 2 bases from V and 4 bases from J; junction bases left unmatched: 6. The CDR3 is made up of 15 amino acids. The DNA for the CDR3 is TGTGCCAGCAGCTTAAGATCAGGACAGGGGTACGAGCAGTACTTC. Translating it yields CASSLRSGQGYEQYF.